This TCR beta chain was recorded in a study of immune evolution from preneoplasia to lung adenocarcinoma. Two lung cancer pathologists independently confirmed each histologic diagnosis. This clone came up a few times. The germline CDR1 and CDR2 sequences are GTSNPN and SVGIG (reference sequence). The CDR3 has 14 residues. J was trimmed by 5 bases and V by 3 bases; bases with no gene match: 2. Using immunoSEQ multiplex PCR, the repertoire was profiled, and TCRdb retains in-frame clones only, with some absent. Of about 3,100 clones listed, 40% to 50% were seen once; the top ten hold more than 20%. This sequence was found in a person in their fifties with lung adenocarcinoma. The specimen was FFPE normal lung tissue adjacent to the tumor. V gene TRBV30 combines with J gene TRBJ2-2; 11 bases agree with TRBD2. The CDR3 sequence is CAWRGLAATGELFF. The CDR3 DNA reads TGTGCCTGGAGGGGACTAGCGGCTACCGGGGAGCTGTTTTTT.